This TCR beta chain comes out of a study of cytomegalovirus exposure and HLA in healthy donors. Repertoires were generated with immunoSEQ multiplex PCR, while TCRdb's copy carries only in-frame clones and drops some. Here the sample spans roughly 180,000 clones, approximately 84% being singletons. On this clone: Its antigen is currently unknown.

Overall study findings and caveats: In vitro experiments confirmed that three CMV-associated chains were specific for CMV antigens.

The origin of this receptor is a man younger than 35 in good health and CMV-seropositive. The sequenced sample consisted of PBMCs.

DNA for the CDR3: TGTGCCAGCAGCCACAATGGAATTGACAGGGGGGACAATCAGCCCCAGCATTTT. This codes for CASSHNGIDRGDNQPQHF. This sequence joins TRBV5-6 and TRBJ1-5, with 9 bases fitting TRBD1. V lost 4 bases, J lost 3 bases, and 14 bases stayed unmatched. Germline lookup yields CDR1 SGHDT and CDR2 YYEEEE. The CDR3 is 18 amino acids.